One T cell receptor beta chain is described in this entry. Trimming cost V 5 bases and J 6 bases; bases outside gene matches: 12. The CDR3 extends over 15 amino acids. Germline-derived CDR1 and CDR2 are SGHAT and FQNNGV. Study processing details: Reference gene primer amplification yielded estimated nucleated cell counts. Clones were read by immunoSEQ multiplex PCR, and TCRdb kept only the in-frame ones, dropping some. That table furnishes V, J and clone size, whereas the DNA furnished D and trimming. The table shows approximately 49,000 clones, with approximately 87% occurring only once. These data originate in a study of blood T cell repertoires in COVID-19. Study information: Both acute and convalescent COVID-19 samples were obtained from the United States, Italy and Spain. PBMCs, B-cell-depleted T cells, or T cells were the source of the cDNA or gDNA that made up the material.

The chain uses TRBV11-2 and TRBJ1-2; 7 positions match TRBD1. The clonotype comes from a man aged 45-60 years with acute or convalescent COVID-19. The specimen sequenced was peripheral blood. This CDR3 reads CASSPGQAALHGYTF. The CDR3, as DNA: TGTGCCAGCAGCCCAGGACAGGCCGCATTGCATGGCTACACCTTC.